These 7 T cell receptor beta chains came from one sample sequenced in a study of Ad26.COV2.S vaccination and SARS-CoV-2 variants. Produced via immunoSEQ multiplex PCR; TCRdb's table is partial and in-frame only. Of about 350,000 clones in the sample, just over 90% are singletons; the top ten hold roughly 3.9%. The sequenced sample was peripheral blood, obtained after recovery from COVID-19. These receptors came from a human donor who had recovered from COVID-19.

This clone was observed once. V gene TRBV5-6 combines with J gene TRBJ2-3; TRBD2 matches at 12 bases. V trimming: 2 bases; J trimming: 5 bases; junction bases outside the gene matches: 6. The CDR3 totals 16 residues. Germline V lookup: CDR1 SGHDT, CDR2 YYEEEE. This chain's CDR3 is CASSFGTSGFIDTQYF. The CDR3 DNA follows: TGTGCCAGCAGCTTCGGGACTAGCGGGTTCATAGATACGCAGTATTTT.

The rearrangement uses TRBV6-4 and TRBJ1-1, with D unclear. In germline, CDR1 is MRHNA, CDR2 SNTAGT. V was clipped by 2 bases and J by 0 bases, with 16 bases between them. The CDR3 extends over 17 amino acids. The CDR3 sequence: CASSDPKRLRMNTEAFF. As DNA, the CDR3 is TGTGCCAGCAGTGACCCCAAAAGGTTACGGATGAACACTGAAGCTTTCTTT.

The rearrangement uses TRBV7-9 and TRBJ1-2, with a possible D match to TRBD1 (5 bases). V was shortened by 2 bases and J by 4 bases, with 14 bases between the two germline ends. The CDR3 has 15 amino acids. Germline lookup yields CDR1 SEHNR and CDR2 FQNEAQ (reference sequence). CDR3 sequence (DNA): TGTGCCAGCAGCTTAAGTCAGGGCGGGGGCTATGGCTACACCTTC. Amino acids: CASSLSQGGGYGYTF.

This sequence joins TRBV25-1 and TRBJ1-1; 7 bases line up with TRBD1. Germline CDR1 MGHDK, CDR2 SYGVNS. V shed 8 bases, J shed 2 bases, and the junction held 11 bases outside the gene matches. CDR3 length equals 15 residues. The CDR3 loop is CASGGSGQPNTEAFF. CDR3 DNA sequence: TGTGCCAGCGGGGGATCGGGACAGCCAAACACTGAAGCTTTCTTT.

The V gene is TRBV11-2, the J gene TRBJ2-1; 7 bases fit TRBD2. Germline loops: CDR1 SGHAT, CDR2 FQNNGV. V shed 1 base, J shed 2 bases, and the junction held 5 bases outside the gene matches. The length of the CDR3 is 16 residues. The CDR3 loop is CASSLVGGGTYNEQFF. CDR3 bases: TGTGCCAGCAGCTTAGTTGGGGGGGGGACCTACAATGAGCAGTTCTTC.

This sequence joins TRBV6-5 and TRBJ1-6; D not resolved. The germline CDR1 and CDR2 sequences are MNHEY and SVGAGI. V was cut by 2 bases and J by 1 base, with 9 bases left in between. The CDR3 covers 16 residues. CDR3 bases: TGTGCCAGCAGTTACAAGGGCCCGTCCTATAATTCACCCCTCCACTTT. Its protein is CASSYKGPSYNSPLHF.

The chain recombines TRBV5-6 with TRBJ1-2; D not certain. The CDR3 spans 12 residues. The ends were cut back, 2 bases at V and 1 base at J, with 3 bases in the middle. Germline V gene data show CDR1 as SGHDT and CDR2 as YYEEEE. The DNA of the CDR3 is TGTGCCAGCAGCTTAAATAACTATGGCTACACCTTC. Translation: CASSLNNYGYTF.